These 4 T cell receptor beta chains were all obtained from the same sample, sequenced in a study of T cells in Graves' hyperthyroidism and ophthalmopathy. TCR beta CDR3 regions were amplified from RNA. Carried out on the TCR CDR3, a first-round RT-PCR used the HTBI primer set. Each CDR3 protein is one row after TCRdb ran MiXCR on the multiplex PCR reads. The sample has over 45,000 distinct CDR3 sequences, about 49% seen once. The sample comprised blood. The receptors originated from a woman aged 25 to 39 with Graves' ophthalmopathy.

This clonotype showed up many times. This chain uses TRBV7-9 with TRBJ2-2; D is possibly TRBD1 (6 bases). Germline CDR1 SEHNR, CDR2 FQNEAQ (reference sequence). The CDR3 covers 14 residues. V was clipped by 10 bases and J by 0 bases, with 12 bases between them. CDR3 loop: CAIGGRANTGELFF. CDR3 DNA sequence: TGTGCCATTGGGGGCAGAGCGAACACCGGGGAGCTGTTTTTT.

This clonotype has only one observation. This CDR3 is missing its conserved last phenylalanine or tryptophan, likely due to a read error. The chain recombines TRBV5-1 with TRBJ2-7; a possible D gene is TRBD2 (5 bases). V was cut by 4 bases and J by 6 bases, with 17 bases left in between. CDR1 SGHRS and CDR2 YFSETQ come from the germline V gene. CDR3 size: 14 residues. The CDR3 DNA reads TGCGCCAGCAGCCTGATCTCAATCGAGGGCGAGCAGTACCTC. Residues: CASSLISIEGEQYL.

The rearrangement links TRBV12-5 to TRBJ2-5; D unclear. Germline V gene lookup returns CDR1 LGHNT and CDR2 FRNRAP. Deletions cut 6 bases from V and 5 bases from J, with 13 bases between. This CDR3 region has 13 residues. CDR3 sequence reads: CASGVGRAETQYF. The CDR3 coding sequence is TGTGCTAGTGGCGTCGGTAGAGCGGAGACCCAGTACTTC. The variable domain in full, with the rest retrieved from reference TRBV12-5 and TRBJ2-5, is DARVTQTPRHKVTEMGQEVTMRCQPILGHNTVFWYRQTMMQGLELLAYFRNRAPLDDSGMPKDRFSAEMPDATLATLKIQPSEPRDSAVYFCASGVGRAETQYFGPGTRLLVL.

The sample holds many counts of this clonotype. CDR3 nucleotides: TGTGCCAGCAGCTTAAGGGACAGGGTACCAAATTCACCCCTCCACTTT. Its translation is CASSLRDRVPNSPLHF. J is TRBJ1-6 and V is TRBV7-2, with 9 bases identical to TRBD1. Germline CDR1 SGHTA, CDR2 FQGNSA. Losses at the gene ends were 2 bases for V and 7 bases for J; bases not matched to a gene: 6. The CDR3 is made up of 16 amino acids.